The 7 T cell receptor beta chains reported below all come from one sample, sequenced in a study of beta chain features in type 1 diabetes. Expressed TCRB transcripts were sequenced because the entire RNA isolate underwent reverse transcription. Profiled with immunoSEQ multiplex PCR; TCRdb holds only in-frame clones, not every one. The sample lists about 150,000 clones, approximately 8.4% occurring once. What was sequenced was central memory CD4+ T cells from blood. The receptors originated from a woman between 18 and 29 years old in good health.

This clone occurred a few times. The V gene is TRBV7-6, the J gene TRBJ1-6, with a weak D call TRBD1 (5 bases). V shed 3 bases and J shed 7 bases, with 16 bases lying between them. CDR1 and CDR2 (germline): SGHVS, FNYEAQ. This CDR3 has 16 residues. CDR3 sequence reads: CASSLDGWRGNSPLHF. The CDR3 coding sequence is TGTGCCAGCAGCTTGGATGGGTGGCGGGGGAATTCACCCCTCCACTTT.

This clone was observed a handful of times. Within the sample, other DNA sequences also encode this same CDR3. V is TRBV10-3 and J is TRBJ2-1; 9 bases fit TRBD1. From germline, CDR1 is ENHRY and CDR2 SYGVKD. The V gene end was trimmed by 7 bases and the J gene end by 4 bases; junction bases not matched to a gene: 2. This CDR3 has 13 residues. The CDR3, as DNA: TGTGCCATCACCGGGACAGGGTACAATGAGCAGTTCTTC. This translates into CAITGTGYNEQFF.

This clone has just a few counts. The chain combines TRBV9 with TRBJ2-5; tentatively, D is TRBD2 (6 bases). Deletions cut 0 bases from V and 2 bases from J, with 14 bases between. Germline CDR1 and CDR2: SGDLS and YYNGEE. The CDR3 contains 16 residues. The CDR3 is CASSVEAGGSQETQYF. The DNA for the CDR3 is TGTGCCAGCAGCGTAGAGGCAGGAGGGTCTCAAGAGACCCAGTACTTC.

The gene calls are TRBV5-4 and TRBJ2-5, with D possibly being TRBD1 (6 bases). The germline gives CDR1 SGHNT, CDR2 YYREEE (reference sequence). Trimming stripped 3 bases from V and 2 bases from J, with 14 bases between. The CDR3 length is 15 residues. The CDR3 DNA reads as TGTGCCAGCAGCTCAGCCGGGACACAGCAAGAGACCCAGTACTTC. Translating gives CASSSAGTQQETQYF.

There are a few counts of this clone. V gene TRBV30 combines with J gene TRBJ1-6, with D perhaps TRBD1 (5 bases). Trimming shortened V by 1 base and J by 4 bases, and 8 bases separated the two germline ends. The CDR3 is made up of 14 amino acids. CDR1 and CDR2 (germline): GTSNPN, SVGIG (reference sequence). In nucleotides, the CDR3 is TGTGCCTGGAGTGGACAGACTTATAATTCACCCCTCCACTTT. Amino acids: CAWSGQTYNSPLHF.

This chain connects TRBV4-2 to TRBJ2-5; D is perhaps TRBD2 (7 bases). The CDR3 has 13 amino acids. V was pared by 0 bases and J by 8 bases, with 10 bases between. The germline gives CDR1 LGHNA, CDR2 YNFKEQ. The CDR3 bases are TGTGCCAGCAGCCAAGATGGGGGGGCAACCCAGTACTTC. As protein: CASSQDGGATQYF.

The rearrangement joins TRBV7-9 to TRBJ2-7; 11 bases agree with TRBD1. J gave up 1 base and V 4 bases, and 3 bases lay outside the gene matches. CDR3 length: 15 amino acids. The V gene's germline CDR1 is SEHNR and CDR2 FQNEAQ (reference sequence). The CDR3 is CASSWGQGVSYEQYF. The DNA of the CDR3 is TGTGCCAGCAGCTGGGGACAGGGGGTGTCCTACGAGCAGTACTTC. Complete variable domain (other parts from reference TRBV7-9 and TRBJ2-7): DTGVSQNPRHKITKRGQNVTFRCDPISEHNRLYWYRQTLGQGPEFLTYFQNEAQLEKSRLLSDRFSAERPKGSFSTLEIQRTEQGDSAMYLCASSWGQGVSYEQYFGPGTRLTVT.